There are a few counts of the clone carrying this T cell receptor (beta chain). The record originates from a study of OX40 agonist ivuxolimab in advanced cancers. CDR3 length: 13 residues. Germline V lookup: CDR1 LNHNV, CDR2 YYDKDF (reference sequence). Trimming removed 4 bases at V and 1 base at J, with 7 bases between. Method: immunoSEQ multiplex PCR; TCRdb's copy keeps in-frame clones and lacks some. The sample yields over 35,000 clones, approximately 85% seen once. The source of this sequence is an adult with an advanced solid tumor such as melanoma, head and neck, liver or kidney cancer. The J gene is TRBJ1-2, the V gene TRBV15; D unclear. The sequenced sample was CD4+ or CD8+ T cells sorted from blood, obtained in a trial of the OX40 agonist ivuxolimab. The CDR3 sequence is CATSTRSNYGYTF. The DNA of the CDR3 is TGTGCCACCAGCACTAGGAGTAACTATGGCTACACCTTC.